Listed below are T cell receptor beta chains from one sample, sequenced in a study of blood T cell repertoires in COVID-19. The assay was immunoSEQ multiplex PCR, and TCRdb's table has in-frame clones only and misses some. The top ten clones hold 1.9% of a sample with approximately 150,000 clones, around 80% of them seen once. Sample: peripheral blood. The origin of the receptors is an older woman with acute or convalescent COVID-19. Each CDR3 is given with its conserved first and last residue. Fields, in order: clone size, V gene, J gene, D gene, CDR3 DNA, CDR3 protein. A D gene is named only where the DNA matches it firmly. Expanded clones get a size class; other rows say once, few or many, or leave the size out.

once	TRBV24-1	TRBJ2-2	TRBD2	TGTGCCACCAGCCTTACTGCGGGAGGTGCCGGGGAGCTGTTTTTT	CATSLTAGGAGELFF
-	TRBV3-1/TRBV3-2	TRBJ2-1	TRBD2	TGTGCCAGCAGCCAAGACCCCTCGGGACTACCCTACAATGAGCAGTTCTTC	CASSQDPSGLPYNEQFF
-	TRBV28	TRBJ1-5	-	TGTGCCAGCAGTTTTACTTGGTTGTCTCAGCCCCAGCATTTT	CASSFTWLSQPQHF
-	TRBV20-1	TRBJ2-1	-	TGCAGTGCTAGTTCCCCCGGGACTTCCGACCTAGTGGCTGAGCAGTTCTTC	CSASSPGTSDLVAEQFF
-	TRBV10-3	TRBJ2-5	TRBD2	TGTGCCATCAGTGAAAGGGGGACTAGCGGCCAAGAGACCCAGTACTTC	CAISERGTSGQETQYF
-	TRBV19	TRBJ1-4	TRBD1	TGTGCCACGCATTCCGGGACAGTTAATGAAAAACTGTTTTTT	CATHSGTVNEKLFF
-	TRBV19	TRBJ1-4	-	TGTGCCAGTAGTCAGGGGCGAGGCGGGGAAAAACTGTTTTTT	CASSQGRGGEKLFF
few	TRBV7-9	TRBJ1-5	-	TGTGCCAGCAGTATCGGGGGATCCCATCAGCCCCAGCATTTT	CASSIGGSHQPQHF
-	TRBV29-1	TRBJ2-7	-	TGCAGCGTTGATCTTTTCTCCTACGAGCAGTACTTC	CSVDLFSYEQYF
-	TRBV9	TRBJ1-3	-	TGTGCCAGCAGCGTAGCTCAGGGAAACACCATATATTTT	CASSVAQGNTIYF
-	TRBV5-6	TRBJ2-5	TRBD2	TGTGCCAGCAGCTTGGCTAGCGGGTACCAAGAGACCCAGTACTTC	CASSLASGYQETQYF
-	TRBV6-5	TRBJ2-7	TRBD1	TGTGCCAGCAGGCGCGGGACAGGAGTCTACGAGCAGTACTTC	CASRRGTGVYEQYF